Included here is one T cell receptor beta chain sequence, with context. The entry originates in a study of blood T cell repertoires in COVID-19. Per germline, CDR1 SGHAT and CDR2 FQNNGV. The CDR3 consists of 16 residues. Trimming cost V 5 bases and J 5 bases, with 21 bases left between them. Data came from immunoSEQ multiplex PCR; TCRdb stores just in-frame clones and leaves some out. The table shows tens of thousands of clones, with roughly 90% occurring only once. This TCR was recovered from a man aged 60 to 69 with active COVID-19. The gene calls are TRBV11-2 and TRBJ1-1, with a weak D call TRBD1 (5 bases). Material for sequencing was peripheral blood. CDR3 nucleotides: TGTGCCAGCAGCCTGCACCCGGGGGGGATTATGACTGAAGCTTTCTTT. This encodes CASSLHPGGIMTEAFF.